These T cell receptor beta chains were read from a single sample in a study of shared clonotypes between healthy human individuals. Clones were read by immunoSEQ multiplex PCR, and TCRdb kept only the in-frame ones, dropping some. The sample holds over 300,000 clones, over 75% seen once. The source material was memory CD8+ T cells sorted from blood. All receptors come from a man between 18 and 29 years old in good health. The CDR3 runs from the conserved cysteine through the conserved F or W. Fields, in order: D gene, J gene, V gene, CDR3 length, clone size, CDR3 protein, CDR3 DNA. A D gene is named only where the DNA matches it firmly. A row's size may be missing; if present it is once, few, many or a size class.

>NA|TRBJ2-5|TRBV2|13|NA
CASMTDIQGTQYF
TGTGCCAGCATGACAGATATACAAGGGACCCAGTACTTC
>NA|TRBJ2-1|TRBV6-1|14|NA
CASSEAPLPNEQFF
TGTGCCAGCAGTGAAGCCCCCCTCCCCAATGAGCAGTTCTTC
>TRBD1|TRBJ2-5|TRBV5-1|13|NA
CASSQGQWVTQYF
TGCGCCAGCAGCCAGGGACAGTGGGTGACCCAGTACTTC
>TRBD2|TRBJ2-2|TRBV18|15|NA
CASSLRGSFPGELFF
TGTGCCAGCTCCCTGCGGGGGAGCTTTCCCGGGGAGCTGTTTTTT
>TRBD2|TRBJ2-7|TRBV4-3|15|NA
CASSQGLPVISEQYF
TGCGCCAGCAGCCAGGGACTACCTGTTATAAGCGAGCAGTACTTC
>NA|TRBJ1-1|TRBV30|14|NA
CAWSLIAGFGEAFF
TGTGCCTGGAGCCTGATTGCAGGGTTCGGTGAAGCTTTCTTT
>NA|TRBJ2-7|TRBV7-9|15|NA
CASSLVESPSYEQYF
TGTGCCAGCAGCTTAGTAGAGTCCCCTTCCTACGAGCAGTACTTC
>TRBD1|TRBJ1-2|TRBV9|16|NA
CASSVDGTGFNYGYTF
TGTGCCAGCAGCGTAGACGGGACAGGGTTTAACTATGGCTACACCTTC
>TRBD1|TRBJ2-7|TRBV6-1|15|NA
CASSEDRSTSYEQYF
TGTGCCAGCAGTGAGGACAGGTCCACTTCCTACGAGCAGTACTTC
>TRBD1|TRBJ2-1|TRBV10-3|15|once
CAISDTGTGYNEQFF
TGTGCCATCAGTGATACCGGGACAGGCTACAATGAGCAGTTCTTC
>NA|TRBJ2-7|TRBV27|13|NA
CASSLGRTYEQYF
TGTGCCAGCAGTTTAGGCAGAACCTACGAGCAGTACTTC
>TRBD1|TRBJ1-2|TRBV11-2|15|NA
CASSGPGQLLYGYTF
TGTGCCAGCAGCGGACCGGGACAGCTACTCTATGGCTACACCTTC
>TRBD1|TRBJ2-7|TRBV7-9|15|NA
CASSLAGTGHYEQYF
TGTGCCAGCAGCTTAGCCGGGACAGGTCACTACGAGCAGTACTTC
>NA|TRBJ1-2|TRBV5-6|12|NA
CASSLYSYGYTF
TGTGCCAGCAGCTTGTACAGCTATGGCTACACCTTC
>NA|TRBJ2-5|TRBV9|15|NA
CASSVESSGGETQYF
TGTGCCAGCAGCGTAGAATCTTCAGGCGGAGAGACCCAGTACTTC
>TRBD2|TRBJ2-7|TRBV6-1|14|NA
CASSDSGITYEQYF
TGTGCCAGCAGTGATAGCGGGATTACCTACGAGCAGTACTTC
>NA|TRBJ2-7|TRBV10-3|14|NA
CAISVRWRGDEQYF
TGTGCCATCAGTGTTCGGTGGCGAGGGGACGAGCAGTACTTC
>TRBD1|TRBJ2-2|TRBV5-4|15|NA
CASSLGTGNTGELFF
TGTGCCAGCAGCCTAGGGACAGGTAACACCGGGGAGCTGTTTTTT
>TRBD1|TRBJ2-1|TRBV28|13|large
CASSLGTGDEQFF
TGTGCCAGCAGTTTAGGGACAGGGGATGAGCAGTTCTTC
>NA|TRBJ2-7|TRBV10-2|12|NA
CASRDGDYEQYF
TGCGCCAGCAGGGACGGTGACTACGAGCAGTACTTC
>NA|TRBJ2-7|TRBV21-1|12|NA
CASKAGPYEQYF
TGTGCCAGCAAGGCCGGACCCTACGAGCAGTACTTC
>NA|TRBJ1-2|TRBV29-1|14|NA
CSVDDPTEDYGYTF
TGCAGCGTCGATGATCCTACCGAGGACTATGGCTACACCTTC
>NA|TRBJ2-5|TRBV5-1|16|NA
CASSLRWQDSRETQYF
TGCGCCAGCAGCTTGAGGTGGCAGGACTCCCGAGAGACCCAGTACTTC
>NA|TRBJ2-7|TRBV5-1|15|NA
CASSLGVQTTYEQYF
TGCGCCAGCAGCTTGGGGGTCCAAACCACCTACGAGCAGTACTTC
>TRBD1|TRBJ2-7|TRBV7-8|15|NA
CASSLGTGGSYEQYF
TGTGCCAGCAGCTTAGGTACAGGGGGCTCCTACGAGCAGTACTTC
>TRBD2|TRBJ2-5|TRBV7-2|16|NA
CASRSSLWGEGETQYF
TGTGCCAGCAGATCGTCGCTTTGGGGGGAGGGGGAGACCCAGTACTTC
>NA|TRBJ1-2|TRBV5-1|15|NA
CASSLVRRGADGYTF
TGCGCCAGCAGCTTGGTTCGCAGGGGTGCGGATGGCTACACCTTC
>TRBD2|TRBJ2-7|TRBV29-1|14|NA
CSVLQGLAGNEQYF
TGCAGCGTCCTGCAGGGACTAGCGGGAAACGAGCAGTACTTC
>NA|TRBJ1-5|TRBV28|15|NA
CASSYAWSGEQPQHF
TGTGCCAGCAGTTACGCCTGGTCAGGGGAACAGCCCCAGCATTTT
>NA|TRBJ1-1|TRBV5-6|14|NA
CASSQMTGNTEAFF
TGTGCCAGCAGCCAGATGACAGGGAACACTGAAGCTTTCTTT
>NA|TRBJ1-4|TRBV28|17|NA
CASSFIPTGSASEKLFF
TGTGCCAGCAGTTTTATCCCTACAGGGTCTGCTAGTGAAAAACTGTTTTTT
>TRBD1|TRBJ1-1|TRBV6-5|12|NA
CASSRDRGLAFF
TGTGCCAGCAGTAGGGACAGGGGGTTAGCTTTCTTT
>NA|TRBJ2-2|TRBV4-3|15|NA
CASSQLPKITGELFF
TGCGCCAGCAGCCAGCTCCCCAAAATCACCGGGGAGCTGTTTTTT
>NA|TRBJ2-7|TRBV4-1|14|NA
CASSPPGGSYEQYF
TGCGCCAGCAGCCCCCCAGGAGGGTCCTACGAGCAGTACTTC
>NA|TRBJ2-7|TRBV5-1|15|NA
CASSPGGGTVYEQYF
TGCGCCAGCAGCCCCGGAGGAGGGACTGTCTACGAGCAGTACTTC
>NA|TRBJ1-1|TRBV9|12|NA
CASSGTGAEAFF
TGTGCCAGCAGCGGCACGGGCGCTGAAGCTTTCTTT
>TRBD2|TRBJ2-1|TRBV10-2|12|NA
CASSDAGGRQFF
TGCGCCAGCAGTGACGCTGGCGGGAGGCAGTTCTTC
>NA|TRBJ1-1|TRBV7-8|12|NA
CASVSVGTEAFF
TGTGCCAGCGTCAGCGTAGGCACTGAAGCTTTCTTT
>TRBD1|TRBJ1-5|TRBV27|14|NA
CASSFGQGNQPQHF
TGTGCCAGCAGTTTCGGACAGGGGAATCAGCCCCAGCATTTT
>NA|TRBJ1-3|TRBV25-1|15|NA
CASSEPHSSGNTIYF
TGTGCCAGCAGTGAACCCCATTCTTCTGGAAACACCATATATTTT
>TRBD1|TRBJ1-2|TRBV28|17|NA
CASSNRDRGFRDYGYTF
TGTGCCAGCAGTAACCGGGACAGGGGGTTTAGGGACTATGGCTACACCTTC
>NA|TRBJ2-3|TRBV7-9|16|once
CASSLGGGGSTDTQYF
TGTGCCAGCAGCTTAGGGGGGGGCGGTAGCACAGATACGCAGTATTTT
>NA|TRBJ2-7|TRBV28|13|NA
CASSWAIGYEQYF
TGTGCCAGCAGTTGGGCTATCGGCTACGAGCAGTACTTC
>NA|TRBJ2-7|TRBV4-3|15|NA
CASSQDSGTSYEQYF
TGCGCCAGCAGCCAAGATTCCGGAACCTCCTACGAGCAGTACTTC
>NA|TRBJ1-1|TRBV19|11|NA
CASSIYSEAFF
TGTGCCAGTAGTATTTATTCTGAAGCTTTCTTT